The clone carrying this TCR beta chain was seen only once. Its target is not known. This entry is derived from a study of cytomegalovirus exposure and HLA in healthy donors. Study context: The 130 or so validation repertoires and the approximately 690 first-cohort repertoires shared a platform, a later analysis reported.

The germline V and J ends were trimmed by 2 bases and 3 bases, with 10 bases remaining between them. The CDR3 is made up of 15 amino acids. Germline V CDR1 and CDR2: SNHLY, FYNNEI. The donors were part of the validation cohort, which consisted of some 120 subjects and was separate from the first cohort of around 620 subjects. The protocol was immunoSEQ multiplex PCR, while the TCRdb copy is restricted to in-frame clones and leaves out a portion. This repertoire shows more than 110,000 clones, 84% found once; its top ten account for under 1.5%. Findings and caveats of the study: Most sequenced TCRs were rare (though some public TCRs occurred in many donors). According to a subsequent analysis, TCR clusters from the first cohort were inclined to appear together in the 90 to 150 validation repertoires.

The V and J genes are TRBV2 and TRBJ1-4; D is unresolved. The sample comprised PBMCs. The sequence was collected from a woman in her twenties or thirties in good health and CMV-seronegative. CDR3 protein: CASSEYGSPNEKLFF. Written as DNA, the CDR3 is TGTGCCAGCAGTGAATATGGCTCCCCTAATGAAAAACTGTTTTTT.